The 10 T cell receptor beta chains below come from one sample, sequenced in a study of T cells in women clearing cervical HPV infection. Method: immunoSEQ multiplex PCR; TCRdb's copy keeps in-frame clones and lacks some. The sample table includes tens of thousands of clones. Sample: blood buffy coat. The source is a woman between 18 and 70 years old with a cervical HPV16 infection that either progressed to CIN3+ or cleared (not recorded which).

As to this clone: The observed sequence ends 3 residues before the CDR3 terminus, with the missing tail filled in from the germline J gene. This chain links TRBV6-2 or TRBV6-3 with TRBJ2-7; 13 positions agree with TRBD2. The CDR3 length is 16 residues. CDR1 MNHEY and CDR2 SVGEGT come from the germline V gene. Trimming took 5 bases from V and 3 from J; bases not matched to a gene: 7. The DNA read from the CDR3 is TGTGCCAGCAGTCCGGGGACTAGCGGGAAAAACTACGAG. Protein product: CASSPGTSGKNYE. Given in full, the CDR3 is CASSPGTSGKNYEQYF.

Points on this clone: The read comes to an end 3 residues before the CDR3 does, leaving the germline J gene to fill in the end. The V gene is TRBV6-1, the J gene TRBJ2-3; D perhaps matches TRBD2 (5 bases). Germline V gene sequence: CDR1 MNHNS, CDR2 SASEGT. CDR3 length: 15 amino acids. Incomplete CDR3 DNA: TGTGCCAGCAGTGAGCGAGGGCTGAGCAATCAGCCG. This gives the protein CASSERGLSNQP. The full CDR3 sequence reads CASSERGLSNQPQYF.

In regard to this clone: The CDR3 end falls 3 residues outside the read, so it is completed with the germline J gene. The chain carries TRBV20-1 and TRBJ1-5, with 10 bases lining up with TRBD1. The ends lost 5 bases at V and 2 bases at J; junction bases unmatched: 12. The CDR3 extends over 17 amino acids. CDR1 and CDR2 from the germline V gene are DFQATT and SNEGSKA (reference sequence). CDR3 bases read: TGCAGTGCTGGGGACGGGACAGGGGTTCGAGGCAATCAGCCC. It specifies CSAGDGTGVRGNQP. The entire CDR3 sequence reads CSAGDGTGVRGNQPQHF.

Details on this clone: The read finishes 3 residues shy of the CDR3 end, and the germline J gene is used to complete it. V is TRBV2 and J is TRBJ2-5; 7 bases align to TRBD1. V lost 6 bases and J lost 5; bases outside the gene matches: 9. This CDR3 contains 14 residues. From germline, CDR1 is SNHLY and CDR2 FYNNEI. Here the CDR3 reads CASSPTGTRETQYF. The sequenced part of the CDR3 DNA is TGTGCCAGCAGCCCGACAGGGACGCGGGAGACC.

As for this clone: The read halts 3 residues ahead of the CDR3 end, with the missing end drawn from the germline J gene. V is TRBV20-1 and J is TRBJ2-2; TRBD2 matches 11 bases. Trimming took 0 bases from V and 1 from J; bases not matched to a gene: 16. The germline CDR1 and CDR2 sequences are DFQATT and SNEGSKA (reference sequence). The CDR3 contains 21 residues. The CDR3: CSARDNQRFEGLAENTGELFF. Incomplete CDR3 DNA: TGCAGTGCTAGAGATAATCAACGTTTTGAGGGACTAGCGGAGAACACCGGGGAG.

About this clone itself: With the read ending 3 residues before the CDR3 end, the germline J gene is used to fill in that end. The rearrangement links TRBV2 to TRBJ2-2; TRBD2 matches 9 bases. Trimming removed 4 bases from V and 4 bases from J; junction bases left unmatched: 4. The germline V gene encodes CDR1 SNHLY and CDR2 FYNNEI. The CDR3 contains 15 residues. The CDR3 reads CASSVVSGGTGELFF. CDR3 DNA (partial): TGTGCCAGCAGTGTAGTTAGCGGGGGCACCGGGGAG. The complete variable domain, with remaining parts taken from reference TRBV2 and TRBJ2-2, reads EPEVTQTPSHQVTQMGQEVILRCVPISNHLYFYWYRQILGQKVEFLVSFYNNEISEKSEIFDDQFSVERPDGSNFTLKIRSTKLEDSAMYFCASSVVSGGTGELFFGEGSRLTVL.

As regards this clone: The CDR3 end lies 3 residues beyond the end of the read and is filled in from the germline J gene. V gene TRBV2 combines with J gene TRBJ2-6; 12 bases fit TRBD1. The V gene end was trimmed by 3 bases and the J gene end by 4 bases; junction bases not matched to a gene: 7. Per germline, CDR1 SNHLY and CDR2 FYNNEI. The CDR3 contains 18 residues. CDR3 DNA, as far as it was read: TGTGCCAGCAGTGATGAGGGACAGGGGGCAGCGGGGGCCAACGTC. Translation: CASSDEGQGAAGANV. The CDR3 as a whole reads CASSDEGQGAAGANVLTF.

CDR3 loop: CASSYRLNTEAFF. The part of the CDR3 DNA that was read is TGTGCCAGCTCATACAGATTGAACACTGAA. V gene TRBV18 combines with J gene TRBJ1-1; D unclear. Read coverage stops 3 residues before the CDR3 terminus; the germline J gene supplies the remainder. CDR1 is KGHSH and CDR2 is LQKENI in the germline V gene. This CDR3 spans 13 amino acids. Between the trimmed V and J ends, which lost 5 bases and 0 bases, there was a span of 7 bases.

Points on this clone: The read finishes 3 residues shy of the CDR3 end, and the germline J gene is used to complete it. This chain joins TRBV5-8 and TRBJ2-7, with D possibly matching TRBD1 (5 bases). Germline lookup yields CDR1 SGHTS and CDR2 YDEGEE. V was cut by 0 bases and J by 1 base, with 11 bases left in between. The CDR3 consists of 15 residues. The CDR3 spells CASSLDRYESYEQYF. The sequenced CDR3 bases are TGTGCCAGCAGCTTGGACAGGTATGAGTCCTACGAG.

With regard to this clone: Coverage ceases 3 residues before the CDR3 finishes, and the germline J gene fills in the end. This sequence joins TRBV7-8 and TRBJ1-6; TRBD1 aligns across 8 bases. The CDR3 extends over 15 amino acids. With 5 bases clipped from V and 3 bases from J, the junction kept 3 bases outside the gene matches. Germline V gene lookup returns CDR1 SGHVS and CDR2 FQNEAQ. The covered CDR3 bases are TGTGCCAGCAGCATGGGACAGGTCTATAATTCACCC. Translated: CASSMGQVYNSP. The CDR3 in full is CASSMGQVYNSPLHF. Based on the CDR3 plus reference TRBV7-8 and TRBJ1-6, the full variable domain is GAGVSQSPRYKVAKRGQDVALRCDPISGHVSLFWYQQALGQGPEFLTYFQNEAQLDKSGLPSDRFFAERPEGSVSTLKIQRTQQEDSAVYLCASSMGQVYNSPLHFGNGTRLTVT.